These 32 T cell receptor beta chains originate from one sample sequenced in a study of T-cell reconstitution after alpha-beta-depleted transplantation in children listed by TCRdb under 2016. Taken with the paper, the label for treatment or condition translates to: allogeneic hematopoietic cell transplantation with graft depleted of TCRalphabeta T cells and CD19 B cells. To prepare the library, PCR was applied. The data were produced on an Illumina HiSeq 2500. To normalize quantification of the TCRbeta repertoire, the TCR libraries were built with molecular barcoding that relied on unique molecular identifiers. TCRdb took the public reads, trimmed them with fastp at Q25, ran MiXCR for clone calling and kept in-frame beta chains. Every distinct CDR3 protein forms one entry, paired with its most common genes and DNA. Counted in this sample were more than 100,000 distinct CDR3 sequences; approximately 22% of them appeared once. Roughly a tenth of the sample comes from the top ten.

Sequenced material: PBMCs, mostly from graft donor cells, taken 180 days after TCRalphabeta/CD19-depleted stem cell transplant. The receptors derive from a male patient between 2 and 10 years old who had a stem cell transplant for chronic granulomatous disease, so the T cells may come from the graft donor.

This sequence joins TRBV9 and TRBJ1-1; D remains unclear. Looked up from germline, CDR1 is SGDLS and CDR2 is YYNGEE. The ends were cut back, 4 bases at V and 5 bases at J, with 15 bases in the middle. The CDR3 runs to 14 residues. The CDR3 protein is CASSLGGVVTEAFF. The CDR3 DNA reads TGTGCCAGCAGCCTGGGCGGGGTCGTGACTGAAGCTTTCTTT. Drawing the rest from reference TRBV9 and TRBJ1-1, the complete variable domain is DSGVTQTPKHLITATGQRVTLRCSPRSGDLSVYWYQQSLDQGLQFLIQYYNGEERAKGNILERFSAQQFPDLHSELNLSSLELGDSALYFCASSLGGVVTEAFFGQGTRLTVV.

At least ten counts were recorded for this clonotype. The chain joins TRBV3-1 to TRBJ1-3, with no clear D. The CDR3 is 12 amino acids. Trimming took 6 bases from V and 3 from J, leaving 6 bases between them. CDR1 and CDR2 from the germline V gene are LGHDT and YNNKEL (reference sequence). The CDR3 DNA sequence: TGTGCCAGCAGGGGTGATGGAAACACCATATATTTT. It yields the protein CASRGDGNTIYF. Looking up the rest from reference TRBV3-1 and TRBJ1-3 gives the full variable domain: DTAVSQTPKYLVTQMGNDKSIKCEQNLGHDTMYWYKQDSKKFLKIMFSYNNKELIINETVPNRFSPKSPDKAHLNLHINSLELGDSAVYFCASRGDGNTIYFGEGSWLTVV.

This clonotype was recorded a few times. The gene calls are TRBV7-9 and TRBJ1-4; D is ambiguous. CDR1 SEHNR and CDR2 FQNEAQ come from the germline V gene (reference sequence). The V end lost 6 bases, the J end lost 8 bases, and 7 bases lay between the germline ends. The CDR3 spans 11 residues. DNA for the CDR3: TGTGCCAGCAGGAGGACGGAAAAACTGTTTTTT. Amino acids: CASRRTEKLFF.

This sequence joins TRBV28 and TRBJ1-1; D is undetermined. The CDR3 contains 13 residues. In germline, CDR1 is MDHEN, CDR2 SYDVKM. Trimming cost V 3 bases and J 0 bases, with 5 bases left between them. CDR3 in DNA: TGTGCCAGCAGTTTTACACTGAACACTGAAGCTTTCTTT. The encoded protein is CASSFTLNTEAFF.

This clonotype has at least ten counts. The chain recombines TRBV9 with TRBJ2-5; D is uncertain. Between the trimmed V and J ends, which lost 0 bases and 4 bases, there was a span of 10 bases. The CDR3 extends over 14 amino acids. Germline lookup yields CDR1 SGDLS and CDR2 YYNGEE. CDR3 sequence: CASSVGPSGETQYF. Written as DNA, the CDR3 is TGTGCCAGCAGCGTAGGGCCCTCCGGAGAGACCCAGTACTTC.

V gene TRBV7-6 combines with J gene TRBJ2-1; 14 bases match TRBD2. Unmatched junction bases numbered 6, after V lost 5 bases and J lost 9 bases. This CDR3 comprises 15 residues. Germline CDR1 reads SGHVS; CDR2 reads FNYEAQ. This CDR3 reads CASSPPGLAGVEQFF. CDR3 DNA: TGTGCCAGCAGCCCGCCGGGACTAGCGGGAGTTGAGCAGTTCTTC.

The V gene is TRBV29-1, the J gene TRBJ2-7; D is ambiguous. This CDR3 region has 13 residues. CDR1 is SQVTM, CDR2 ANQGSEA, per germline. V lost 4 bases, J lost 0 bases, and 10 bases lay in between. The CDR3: CSVATLNSYEQYF. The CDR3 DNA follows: TGCAGCGTTGCTACGTTAAACTCCTACGAGCAGTACTTC.

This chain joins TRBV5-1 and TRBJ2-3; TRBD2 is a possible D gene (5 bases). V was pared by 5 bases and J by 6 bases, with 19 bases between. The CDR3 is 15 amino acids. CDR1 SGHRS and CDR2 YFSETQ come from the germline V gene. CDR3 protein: CASSWERTIGDTQYF. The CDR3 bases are TGCGCCAGCAGTTGGGAGCGGACGATTGGGGATACGCAGTATTTT.

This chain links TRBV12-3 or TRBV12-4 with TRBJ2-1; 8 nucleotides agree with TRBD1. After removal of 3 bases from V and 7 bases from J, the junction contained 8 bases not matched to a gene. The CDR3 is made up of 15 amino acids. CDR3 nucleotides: TGTGCCAGCAGTTTTGGACAGGGTAGGGTAAATGAGCAGTTCTTC. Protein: CASSFGQGRVNEQFF.

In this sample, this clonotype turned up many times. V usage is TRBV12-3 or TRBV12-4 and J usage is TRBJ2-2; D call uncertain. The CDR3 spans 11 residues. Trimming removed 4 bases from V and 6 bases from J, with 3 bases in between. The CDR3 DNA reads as TGTGCCAGCAGTTATGCCGGGGAGCTGTTTTTT. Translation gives CASSYAGELFF.

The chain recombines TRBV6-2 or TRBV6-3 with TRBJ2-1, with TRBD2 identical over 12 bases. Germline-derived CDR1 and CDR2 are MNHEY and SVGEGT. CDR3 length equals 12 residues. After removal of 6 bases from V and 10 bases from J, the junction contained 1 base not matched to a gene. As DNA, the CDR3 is TGTGCCAGCAGGACTAGCGGGGGCGAGCAGTTCTTC. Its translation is CASRTSGGEQFF.

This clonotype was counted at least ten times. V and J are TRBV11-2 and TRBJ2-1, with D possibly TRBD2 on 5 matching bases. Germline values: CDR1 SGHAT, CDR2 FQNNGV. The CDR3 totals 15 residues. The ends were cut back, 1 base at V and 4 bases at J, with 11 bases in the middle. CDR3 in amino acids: CASSLVRPGYNEQFF. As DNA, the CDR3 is TGTGCCAGCAGCTTAGTCCGGCCGGGATACAATGAGCAGTTCTTC.

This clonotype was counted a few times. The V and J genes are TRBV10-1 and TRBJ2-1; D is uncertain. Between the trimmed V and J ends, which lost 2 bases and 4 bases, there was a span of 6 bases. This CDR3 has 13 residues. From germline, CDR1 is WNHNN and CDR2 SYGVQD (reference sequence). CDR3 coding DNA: TGCGCCAGCAGTGAGAACAGTTACAATGAGCAGTTCTTC. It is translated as CASSENSYNEQFF.

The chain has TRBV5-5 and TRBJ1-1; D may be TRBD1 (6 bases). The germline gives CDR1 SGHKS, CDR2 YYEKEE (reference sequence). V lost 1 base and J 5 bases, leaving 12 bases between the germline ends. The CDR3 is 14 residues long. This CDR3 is CASSLPTGFTEAFF. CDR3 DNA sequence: TGTGCCAGCAGCTTGCCTACAGGGTTTACTGAAGCTTTCTTT.

The CDR3 nucleotides read TGTGCCAGCAGCTTAGGAGTCGACAGGGGGCACGAGCAGTACTTC. Protein sequence: CASSLGVDRGHEQYF. This chain joins TRBV7-2 and TRBJ2-7, with 10 positions matching TRBD1. In germline, CDR1 is SGHTA, CDR2 FQGNSA. V shed 1 base and J 5 bases; nucleotides not matched to a gene: 5. This CDR3 region has 15 residues.

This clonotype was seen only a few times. For the CDR3, the DNA is TGTGCCAGCAGTGTCACAGGCCCTACTGGAAACACCATATATTTT. This sequence encodes CASSVTGPTGNTIYF. V is TRBV5-5 and J is TRBJ1-3, with TRBD1 as a possible D gene (5 bases). The CDR3 sequence is 15 residues long. Germline V lookup: CDR1 SGHKS, CDR2 YYEKEE (reference sequence). V was trimmed by 5 bases and J by 2 bases, leaving 14 bases between them.

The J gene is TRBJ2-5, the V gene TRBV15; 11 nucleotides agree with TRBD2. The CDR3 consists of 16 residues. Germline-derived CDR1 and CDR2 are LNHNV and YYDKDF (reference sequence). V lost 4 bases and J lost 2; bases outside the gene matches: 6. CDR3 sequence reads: CATSTRLAGPQETQYF. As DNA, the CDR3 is TGTGCCACCAGCACTCGACTAGCGGGACCTCAAGAGACCCAGTACTTC.

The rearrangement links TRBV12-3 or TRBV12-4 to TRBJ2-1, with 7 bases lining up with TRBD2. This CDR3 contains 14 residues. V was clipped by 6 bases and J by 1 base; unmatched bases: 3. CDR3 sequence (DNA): TGTGCCAGCAGAGCGGGGCTATCCTACAATGAGCAGTTCTTC. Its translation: CASRAGLSYNEQFF.

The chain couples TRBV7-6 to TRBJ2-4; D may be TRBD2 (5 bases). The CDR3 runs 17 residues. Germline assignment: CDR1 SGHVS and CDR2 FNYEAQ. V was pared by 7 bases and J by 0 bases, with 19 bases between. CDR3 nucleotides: TGTGCCAGCACCCATCTGAGGGATACACTAGCCAAAAACATTCAGTACTTC. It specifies CASTHLRDTLAKNIQYF. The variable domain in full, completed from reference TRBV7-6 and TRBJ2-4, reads GAGVSQSPRYKVTKRGQDVALRCDPISGHVSLYWYRQALGQGPEFLTYFNYEAQQDKSGLPNDRFSAERPEGSISTLTIQRTEQRDSAMYRCASTHLRDTLAKNIQYFGAGTRLSVL.

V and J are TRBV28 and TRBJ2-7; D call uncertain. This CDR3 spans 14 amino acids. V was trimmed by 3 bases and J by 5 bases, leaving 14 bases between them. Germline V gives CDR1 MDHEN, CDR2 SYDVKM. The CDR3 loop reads CASSFRAGADEQYF. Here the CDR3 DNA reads TGTGCCAGCAGTTTTAGGGCAGGCGCCGACGAGCAGTACTTC.

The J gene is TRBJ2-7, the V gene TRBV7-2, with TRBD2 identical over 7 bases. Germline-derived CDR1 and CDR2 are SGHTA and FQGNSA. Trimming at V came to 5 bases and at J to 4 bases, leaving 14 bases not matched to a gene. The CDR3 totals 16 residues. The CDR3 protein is CASSAPLAATGYEQYF. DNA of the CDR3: TGTGCCAGCAGCGCCCCCCTAGCGGCGACCGGGTACGAGCAGTACTTC.

Here the CDR3 DNA reads TGCGCCAGCAGCTTGTTCTTCCAGCGGGCCGCGAACACCGGGGAGCTGTTTTTT. Protein product: CASSLFFQRAANTGELFF. The chain employs TRBV5-1 and TRBJ2-2, with D possibly being TRBD2 (6 bases). The germline V gene has CDR1 SGHRS and CDR2 YFSETQ. This CDR3 has 18 amino acids. The V and J ends lost 1 base and 0 bases respectively, with 16 bases between them.

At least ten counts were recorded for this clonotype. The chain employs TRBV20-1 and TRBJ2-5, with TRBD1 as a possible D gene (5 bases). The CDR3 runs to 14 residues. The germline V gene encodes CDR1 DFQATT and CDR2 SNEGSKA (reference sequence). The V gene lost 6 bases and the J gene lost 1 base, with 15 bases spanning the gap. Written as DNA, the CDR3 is TGCAGTGCCAGGGAAGACAGCCCCCAAGAGACCCAGTACTTC. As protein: CSAREDSPQETQYF.

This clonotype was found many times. The DNA of the CDR3 is TGCAGTGCTAGAGTTGGGGGGCGGAACACTGAAGCTTTCTTT. This codes for CSARVGGRNTEAFF. This chain uses TRBV20-1 with TRBJ1-1, with D maybe TRBD1 (6 bases). Trimming took off 1 base at V and 1 base at J, with 10 bases between the two ends. Germline CDR1 DFQATT, CDR2 SNEGSKA (reference sequence). The CDR3 is made up of 14 amino acids.

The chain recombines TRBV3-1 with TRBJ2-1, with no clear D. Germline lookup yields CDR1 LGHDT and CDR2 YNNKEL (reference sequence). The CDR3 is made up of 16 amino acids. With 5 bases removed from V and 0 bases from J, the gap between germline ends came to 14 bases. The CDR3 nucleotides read TGTGCCAGCAGCTCATCGATAGCAGACTCCTACAATGAGCAGTTCTTC. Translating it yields CASSSSIADSYNEQFF.

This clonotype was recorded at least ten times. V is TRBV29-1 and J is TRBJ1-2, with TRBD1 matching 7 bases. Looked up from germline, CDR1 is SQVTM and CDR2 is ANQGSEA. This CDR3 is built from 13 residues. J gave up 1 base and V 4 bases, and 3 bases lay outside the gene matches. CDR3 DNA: TGCAGCGTTGCTGACAGGGTTAACTATGGCTACACCTTC. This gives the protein CSVADRVNYGYTF.

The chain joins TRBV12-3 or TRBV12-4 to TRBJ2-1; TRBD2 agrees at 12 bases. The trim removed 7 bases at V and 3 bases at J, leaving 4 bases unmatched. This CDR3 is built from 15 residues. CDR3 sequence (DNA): TGTGCCAGCAAACTAGCGGGGGGCAACTACAATGAGCAGTTCTTC. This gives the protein CASKLAGGNYNEQFF.

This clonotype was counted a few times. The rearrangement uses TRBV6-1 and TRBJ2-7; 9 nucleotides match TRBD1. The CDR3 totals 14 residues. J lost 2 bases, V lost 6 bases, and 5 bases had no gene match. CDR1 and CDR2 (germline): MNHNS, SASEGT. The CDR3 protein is CASRRGQGPYEQYF. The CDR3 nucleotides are TGTGCCAGCAGACGAGGACAGGGGCCCTACGAGCAGTACTTC.

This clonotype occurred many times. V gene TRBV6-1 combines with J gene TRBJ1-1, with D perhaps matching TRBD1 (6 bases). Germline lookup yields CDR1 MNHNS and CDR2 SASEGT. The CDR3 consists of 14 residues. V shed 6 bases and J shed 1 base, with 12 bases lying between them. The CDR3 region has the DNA TGTGCCAGCAGACAGGGACGGGAGAACACTGAAGCTTTCTTT. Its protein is CASRQGRENTEAFF.

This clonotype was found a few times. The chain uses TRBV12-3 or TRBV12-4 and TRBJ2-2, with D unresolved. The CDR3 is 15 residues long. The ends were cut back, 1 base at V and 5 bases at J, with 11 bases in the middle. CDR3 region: CASSLGDSTTGELFF. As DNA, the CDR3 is TGTGCCAGCAGTTTAGGGGATTCTACTACCGGGGAGCTGTTTTTT.

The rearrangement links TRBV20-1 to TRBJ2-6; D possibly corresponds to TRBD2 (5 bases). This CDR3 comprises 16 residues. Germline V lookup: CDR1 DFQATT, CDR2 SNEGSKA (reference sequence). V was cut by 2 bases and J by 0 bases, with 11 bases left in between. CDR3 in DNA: TGCAGTGCTAGAAGGACTGAAACCTCTGGGGCCAACGTCCTGACTTTC. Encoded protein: CSARRTETSGANVLTF.

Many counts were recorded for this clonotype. The CDR3 is CSARGLAGARRTNNEQFF. CDR3 in DNA: TGCAGTGCTAGAGGATTAGCGGGGGCACGGCGAACCAACAATGAGCAGTTCTTC. The rearrangement links TRBV20-1 to TRBJ2-1, with TRBD2 identical over 9 bases. From germline, CDR1 is DFQATT and CDR2 SNEGSKA (reference sequence). The CDR3 totals 18 residues. The junction had 15 bases not matched to a gene; V was cut back by 1 base and J by 5 bases.